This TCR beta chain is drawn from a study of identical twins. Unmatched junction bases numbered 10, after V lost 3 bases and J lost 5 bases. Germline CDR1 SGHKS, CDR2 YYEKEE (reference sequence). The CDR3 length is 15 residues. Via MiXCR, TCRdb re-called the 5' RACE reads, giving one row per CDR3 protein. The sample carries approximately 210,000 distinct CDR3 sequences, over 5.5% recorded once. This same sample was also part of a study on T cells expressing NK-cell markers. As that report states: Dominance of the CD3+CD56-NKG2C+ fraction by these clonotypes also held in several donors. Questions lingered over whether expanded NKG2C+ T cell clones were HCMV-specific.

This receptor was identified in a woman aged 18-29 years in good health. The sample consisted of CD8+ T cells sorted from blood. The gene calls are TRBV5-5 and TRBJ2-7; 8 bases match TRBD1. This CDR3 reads CASSWVGTGGDEQYF. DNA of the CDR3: TGTGCCAGCAGCTGGGTGGGGACAGGAGGGGACGAGCAGTACTTC. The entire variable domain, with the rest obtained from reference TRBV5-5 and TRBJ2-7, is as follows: DAGVTQSPTHLIKTRGQQVTLRCSPISGHKSVSWYQQVLGQGPQFIFQYYEKEERGRGNFPDRFSARQFPNYSSELNVNALLLGDSALYLCASSWVGTGGDEQYFGPGTRLTVT.